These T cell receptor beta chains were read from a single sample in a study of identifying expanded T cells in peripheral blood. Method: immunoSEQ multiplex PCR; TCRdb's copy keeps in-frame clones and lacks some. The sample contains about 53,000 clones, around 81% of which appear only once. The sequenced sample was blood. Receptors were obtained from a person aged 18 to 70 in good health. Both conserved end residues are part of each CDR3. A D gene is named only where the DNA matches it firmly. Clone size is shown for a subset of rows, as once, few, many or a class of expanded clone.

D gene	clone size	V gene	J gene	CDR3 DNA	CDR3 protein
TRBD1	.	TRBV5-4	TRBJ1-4	TGTGCCAGCAGCCCAGGGGGGGCGAGTGAAAAACTGTTTTTT	CASSPGGASEKLFF
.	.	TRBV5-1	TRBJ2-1	TGCGCCAGCAGCTTGTTGCTAAATGAGCAGTTCTTC	CASSLLLNEQFF
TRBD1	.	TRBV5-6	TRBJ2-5	TGTGCCAGCAGCTTGAACAGGGGGCGCGAGACCCAGTACTTC	CASSLNRGRETQYF
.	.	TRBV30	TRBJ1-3	TGTGCCTGGGGAAACAGAGGTGGAAACACCATATATTTT	CAWGNRGGNTIYF
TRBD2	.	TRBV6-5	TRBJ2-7	TGTGCCAGCAGTCGCGGGACTAGCGGGGAGCAGTACTTC	CASSRGTSGEQYF
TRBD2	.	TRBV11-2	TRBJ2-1	TGTGCCAGCAGCTTAGGACTAGCGGGGGATTCGGGAAATGAGCAGTTCTTC	CASSLGLAGDSGNEQFF
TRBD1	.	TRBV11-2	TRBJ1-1	TGTGCCAGCAGCTGGGGACAGGGCGACGCTTTCTTT	CASSWGQGDAFF
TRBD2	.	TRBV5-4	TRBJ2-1	TGTGCCAGCAGCTACGGAGCGGGGAGGGATGAGCAGTTCTTC	CASSYGAGRDEQFF
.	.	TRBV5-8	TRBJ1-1	TGTGCCAGCAGCTTTATCGGCGGAGGAGGGACTGAAGCTTTCTTT	CASSFIGGGGTEAFF
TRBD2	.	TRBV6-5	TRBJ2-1	TGTGCCAGCAGTTGGGGAACTAGCGGGAGCAATGAGCAGTTCTTC	CASSWGTSGSNEQFF
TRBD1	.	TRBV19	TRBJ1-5	TGTGCCAGTAGTGGGGGGACAGGGGGCGTAGGTCAGCCCCAGCATTTT	CASSGGTGGVGQPQHF
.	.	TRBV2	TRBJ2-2	TGTGCCAGCAGTGTGGGCAGGGCGATCGGGGAGCTGTTTTTT	CASSVGRAIGELFF
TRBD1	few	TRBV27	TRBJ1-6	TGTGCCAGCAGTTTCACAGGGGATTCACCCCTCCACTTT	CASSFTGDSPLHF
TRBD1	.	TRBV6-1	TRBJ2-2	TGTGCCAGCACCCCGGGACAGCCGAACACCGGGGAGCTGTTTTTT	CASTPGQPNTGELFF
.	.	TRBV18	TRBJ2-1	TGTGCCAGCTCACCCCGGTGGACGGAGCACAATGAGCAGTTCTTC	CASSPRWTEHNEQFF
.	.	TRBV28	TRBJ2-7	TGTGCCAGCAGTTTATACAGGGTGGACGAGCAGTACTTC	CASSLYRVDEQYF
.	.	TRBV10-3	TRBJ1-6	TGTGCCCCCCCCAGGGCGATTCGTAATTCACCCCTCCACTTT	CAPPRAIRNSPLHF
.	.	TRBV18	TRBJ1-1	TGTGCCAGCTCCCGCGTCTTGGGGGACACTGAAGCTTTCTTT	CASSRVLGDTEAFF
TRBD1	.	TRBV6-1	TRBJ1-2	TGTGCCAGCAGCGATACAGGGGAATATGGCTACACCTTC	CASSDTGEYGYTF
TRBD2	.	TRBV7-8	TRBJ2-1	TGTGCCAGCAGGCCGGGGGGGACTCTAAACAATGAGCAGTTCTTC	CASRPGGTLNNEQFF
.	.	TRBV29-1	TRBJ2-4	TGCAGCGTTGAAGAGGGGAACATTCAGTACTTC	CSVEEGNIQYF
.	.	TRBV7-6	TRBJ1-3	TGTGCCAGCAGCTCGAGCTCTGGAAACACCATATATTTT	CASSSSSGNTIYF
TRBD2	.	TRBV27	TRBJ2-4	TGTGCCAGCAGTTTATCGGCGGGAGGGGCCAAAAACATTCAGTACTTC	CASSLSAGGAKNIQYF
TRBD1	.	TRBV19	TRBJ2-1	TGTGCCAGTAGTATGACAGGGATATCCAATGAGCAGTTCTTC	CASSMTGISNEQFF
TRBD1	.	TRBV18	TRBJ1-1	TGTGCCAGCTCACCACGACAATGGACAGGGGATGCCACTGAAGCTTTCTTT	CASSPRQWTGDATEAFF
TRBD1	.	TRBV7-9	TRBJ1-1	TGTGCCAGCAGCTTAGCGCAAAGACAGGGGGTAGCTGAAGCTTTCTTT	CASSLAQRQGVAEAFF
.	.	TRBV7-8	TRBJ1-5	TGTGCCAGCAGCTGGTACAGTTACAATCAGCCCCAGCATTTT	CASSWYSYNQPQHF
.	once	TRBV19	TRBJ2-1	TGTGCCAGTAGTTCGCAGGGTGCCTACAATGAGCAGTTCTTC	CASSSQGAYNEQFF
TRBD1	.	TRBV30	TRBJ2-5	TGTGCCTGGAGGACAAGACAGGGGATAGGGACCCAGTACTTC	CAWRTRQGIGTQYF
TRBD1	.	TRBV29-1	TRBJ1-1	TGCAGCGCCACTGGACAGGGGAACACTGAAGCTTTCTTT	CSATGQGNTEAFF
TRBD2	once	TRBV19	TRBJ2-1	TGTGCCAGTAGTATAGCGGGGGCTAGCGGGACGGGTACGTTCTTC	CASSIAGASGTGTFF
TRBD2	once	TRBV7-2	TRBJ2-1	TGTGCCAGCAGCACGACTAGCGGGTCCTACAATGAGCAGTTCTTC	CASSTTSGSYNEQFF
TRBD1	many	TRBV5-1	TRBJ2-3	TGCGCCAGCACCTCGGGACAGGGGACAGATACGCAGTATTTT	CASTSGQGTDTQYF
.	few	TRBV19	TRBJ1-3	TGTGCAACGAATAACCGGGGTGGAAACACCATATATTTT	CATNNRGGNTIYF
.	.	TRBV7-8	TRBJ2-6	TGTGCCAGCAGCTTAGCGATGGACTCTGGGGCCAACGTCCTGACTTTC	CASSLAMDSGANVLTF
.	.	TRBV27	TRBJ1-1	TGTGCCAGCAGTGGAAAAGCGGGCACTGAAGCTTTCTTT	CASSGKAGTEAFF
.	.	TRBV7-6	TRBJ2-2	TGTGCCAGCAGCTTAGAACCGCTCCAAACCGGGGAGCTGTTTTTT	CASSLEPLQTGELFF
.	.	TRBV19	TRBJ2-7	TGTGCCAGTAGTATCGGTGCTTCCTACGAGCAGTACTTC	CASSIGASYEQYF
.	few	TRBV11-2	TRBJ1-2	TGTGCCAGCAGCGCAGAGCAGGGTCGGCCTTATGGCTACACCTTC	CASSAEQGRPYGYTF
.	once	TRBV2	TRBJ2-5	TGTGCCAGCATAAGGGCCCCCTCGGGACTTACAACTCCCCAAGAGACCCAGTACTTC	CASIRAPSGLTTPQETQYF
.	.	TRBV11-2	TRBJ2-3	TGTGCCAGCAGCCGTCTTGGGGGATTTCGCACAGATACGCAGTATTTT	CASSRLGGFRTDTQYF
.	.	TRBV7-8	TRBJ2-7	TGTGCCAGCAGCTTAGGCGGAGACGAGCAGTACTTC	CASSLGGDEQYF
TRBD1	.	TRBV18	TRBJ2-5	TGTGCCAGCTCACACCAGACAGGGGTGGAGACCCAGTACTTC	CASSHQTGVETQYF
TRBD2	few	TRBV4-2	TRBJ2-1	TGTGCCAGCAGCCAACTAGCGGGAGGGCACGAGCAGTTCTTC	CASSQLAGGHEQFF
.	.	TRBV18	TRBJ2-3	TGTGCCAGCTCACCCCAGTCCACAGATACGCAGTATTTT	CASSPQSTDTQYF
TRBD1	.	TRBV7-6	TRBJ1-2	TGTGCCAGCAGCCCCTCCCCCGACAGGGCACGGAGTGGCTACACCTTC	CASSPSPDRARSGYTF
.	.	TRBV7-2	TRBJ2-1	TGTGCCAGCAGCTTCCGGGACCCGCAGTTCTTC	CASSFRDPQFF
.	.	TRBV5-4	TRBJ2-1	TGTGCCAGCAGCTTAGAGTTGGCGTACAATGAGCAGTTCTTC	CASSLELAYNEQFF
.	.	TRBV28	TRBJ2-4	TGTGCCAGCAGGAGGGGGGCAGGGCGGGCCAAAAACATTCAGTACTTC	CASRRGAGRAKNIQYF
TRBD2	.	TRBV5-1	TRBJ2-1	TGCGCCAGCAATCCGGGACTAGCGGGAGATAATGAGCAGTTCTTC	CASNPGLAGDNEQFF
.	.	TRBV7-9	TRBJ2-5	TGTGCCAGCAGCTTCCGGCAGGGGTACGAGACCCAGTACTTC	CASSFRQGYETQYF
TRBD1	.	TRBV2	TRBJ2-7	TGTGCCAGCAGAAAAGACAGGGGGCCCTACGAGCAGTACTTC	CASRKDRGPYEQYF
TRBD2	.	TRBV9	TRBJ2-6	TGTGCCAGCAGCCCTAGGGGAGGGCCCAGGGGGGCCAACGTCCTGACTTTC	CASSPRGGPRGANVLTF
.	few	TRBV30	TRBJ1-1	TGTGCCTGGGATTCATTAACTGAAGCTTTCTTT	CAWDSLTEAFF
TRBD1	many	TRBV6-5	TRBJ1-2	TGTGCCAGCAGTTACTCCAGGACAGGGGGTGGCTATGGCTACACCTTC	CASSYSRTGGGYGYTF
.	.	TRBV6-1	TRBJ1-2	TGTGCCAGCAGTGGCTCGGTCCCGGAACACTATGGCTACACCTTC	CASSGSVPEHYGYTF
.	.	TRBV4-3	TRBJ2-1	TGCGCCAGCAGCCAAGGTGTTGCAGCAGGGGAGCAGTTCTTC	CASSQGVAAGEQFF
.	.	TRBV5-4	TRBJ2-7	TGTGCCAGCAGCGCGACCGCCACTTTCGGCGAGCAGTACTTC	CASSATATFGEQYF
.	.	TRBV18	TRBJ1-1	TGTGCCAGCTCATTACAAGGCACTGAAGCTTTCTTT	CASSLQGTEAFF
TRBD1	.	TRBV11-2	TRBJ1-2	TGTGCCAGCAGCTTCGATCAGAGACAGGGAGATGGCTACACCTTC	CASSFDQRQGDGYTF